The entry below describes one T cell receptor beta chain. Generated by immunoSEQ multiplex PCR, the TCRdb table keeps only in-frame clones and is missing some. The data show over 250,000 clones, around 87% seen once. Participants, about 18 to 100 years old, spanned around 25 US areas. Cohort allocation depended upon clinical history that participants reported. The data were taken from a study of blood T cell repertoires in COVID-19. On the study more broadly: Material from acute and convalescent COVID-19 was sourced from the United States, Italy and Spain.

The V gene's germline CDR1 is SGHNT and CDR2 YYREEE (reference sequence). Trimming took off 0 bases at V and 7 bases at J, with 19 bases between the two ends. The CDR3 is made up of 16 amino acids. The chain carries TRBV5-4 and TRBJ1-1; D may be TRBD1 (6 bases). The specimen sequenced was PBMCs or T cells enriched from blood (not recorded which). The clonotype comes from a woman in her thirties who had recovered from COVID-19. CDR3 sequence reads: CASSLDPRGGGGEAFF. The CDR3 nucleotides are TGTGCCAGCAGCTTGGACCCCCGGGGGGGCGGAGGTGAAGCTTTCTTT.